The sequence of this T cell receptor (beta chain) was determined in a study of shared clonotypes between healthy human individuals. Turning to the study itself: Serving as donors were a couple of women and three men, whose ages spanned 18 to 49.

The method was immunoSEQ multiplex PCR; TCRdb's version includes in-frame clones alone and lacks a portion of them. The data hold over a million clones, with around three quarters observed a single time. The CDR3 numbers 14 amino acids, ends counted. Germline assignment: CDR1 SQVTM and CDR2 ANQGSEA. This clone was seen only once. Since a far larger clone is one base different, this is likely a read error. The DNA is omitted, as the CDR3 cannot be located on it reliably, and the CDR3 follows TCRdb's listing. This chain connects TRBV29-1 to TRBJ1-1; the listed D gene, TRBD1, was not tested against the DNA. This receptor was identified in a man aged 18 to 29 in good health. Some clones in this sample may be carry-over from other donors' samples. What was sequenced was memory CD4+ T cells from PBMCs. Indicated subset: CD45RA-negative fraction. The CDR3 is CSVARGNMNTEASF.